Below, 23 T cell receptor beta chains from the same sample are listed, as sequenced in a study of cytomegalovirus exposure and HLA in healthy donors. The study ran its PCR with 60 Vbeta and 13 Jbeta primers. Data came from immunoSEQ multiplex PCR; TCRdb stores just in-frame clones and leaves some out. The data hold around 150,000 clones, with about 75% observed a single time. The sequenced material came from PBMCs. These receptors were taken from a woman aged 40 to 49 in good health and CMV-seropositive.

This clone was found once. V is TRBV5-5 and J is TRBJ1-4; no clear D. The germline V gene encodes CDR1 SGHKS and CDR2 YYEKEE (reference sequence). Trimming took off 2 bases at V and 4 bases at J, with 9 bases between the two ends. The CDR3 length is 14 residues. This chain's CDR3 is CASSFTALNEKLFF. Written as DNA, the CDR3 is TGTGCCAGCAGCTTTACAGCTCTTAATGAAAAACTGTTTTTT.

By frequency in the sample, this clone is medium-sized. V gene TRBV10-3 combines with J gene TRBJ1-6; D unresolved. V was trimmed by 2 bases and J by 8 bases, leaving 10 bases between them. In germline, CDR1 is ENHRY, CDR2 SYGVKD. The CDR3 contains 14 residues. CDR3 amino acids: CAISEEVPDSPLHF. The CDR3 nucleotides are TGTGCCATCAGTGAGGAGGTTCCAGATTCACCCCTCCACTTT.

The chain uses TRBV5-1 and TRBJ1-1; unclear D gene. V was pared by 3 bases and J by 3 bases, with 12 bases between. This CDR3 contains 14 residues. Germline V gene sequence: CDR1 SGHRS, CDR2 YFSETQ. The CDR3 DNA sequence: TGCGCCAGCAGCTACCAGTCATCCCACACTGAAGCTTTCTTT. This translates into CASSYQSSHTEAFF.

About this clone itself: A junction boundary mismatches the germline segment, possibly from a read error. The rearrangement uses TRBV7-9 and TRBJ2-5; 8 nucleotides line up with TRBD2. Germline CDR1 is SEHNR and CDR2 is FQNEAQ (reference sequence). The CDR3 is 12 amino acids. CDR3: CSSSQRGGTQYF. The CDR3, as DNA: TGTTCCAGCAGCCAACGGGGGGGGACCCAGTACTTC. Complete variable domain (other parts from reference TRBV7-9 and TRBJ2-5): DTGVSQNPRHKITKRGQNVTFRCDPISEHNRLYWYRQTLGQGPEFLTYFQNEAQLEKSRLLSDRFSAERPKGSFSTLEIQRTEQGDSAMYLCSSSQRGGTQYFGPGTRLLVL.

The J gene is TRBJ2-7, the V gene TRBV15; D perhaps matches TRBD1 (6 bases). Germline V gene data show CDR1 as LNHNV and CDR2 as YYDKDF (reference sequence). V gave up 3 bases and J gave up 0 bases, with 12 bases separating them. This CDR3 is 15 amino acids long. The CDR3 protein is CATSRYSDSSYEQYF. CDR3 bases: TGTGCCACCAGCAGGTACTCGGACAGCTCCTACGAGCAGTACTTC. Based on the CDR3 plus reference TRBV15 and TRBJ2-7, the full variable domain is DAMVIQNPRYQVTQFGKPVTLSCSQTLNHNVMYWYQQKSSQAPKLLFHYYDKDFNNEADTPDNFQSRRPNTSFCFLDIRSPGLGDTAMYLCATSRYSDSSYEQYFGPGTRLTVT.

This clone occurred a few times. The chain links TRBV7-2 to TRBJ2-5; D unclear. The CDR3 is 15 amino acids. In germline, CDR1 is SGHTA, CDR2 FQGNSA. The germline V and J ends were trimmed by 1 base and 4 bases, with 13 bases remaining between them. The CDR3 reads CASSLVPWAPETQYF. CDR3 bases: TGTGCCAGCAGCTTAGTGCCCTGGGCACCAGAGACCCAGTACTTC.

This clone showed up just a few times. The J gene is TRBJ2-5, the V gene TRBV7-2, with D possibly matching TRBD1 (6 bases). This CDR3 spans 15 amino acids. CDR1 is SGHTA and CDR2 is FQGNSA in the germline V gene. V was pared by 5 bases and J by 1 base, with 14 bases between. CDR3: CASSPSPGAQETQYF. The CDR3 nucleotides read TGTGCCAGCAGCCCGTCCCCAGGGGCCCAAGAGACCCAGTACTTC. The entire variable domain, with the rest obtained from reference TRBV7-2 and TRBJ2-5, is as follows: GAGVSQSPSNKVTEKGKDVELRCDPISGHTALYWYRQSLGQGLEFLIYFQGNSAPDKSGLPSDRFSAERTGGSVSTLTIQRTQQEDSAVYLCASSPSPGAQETQYFGPGTRLLVL.

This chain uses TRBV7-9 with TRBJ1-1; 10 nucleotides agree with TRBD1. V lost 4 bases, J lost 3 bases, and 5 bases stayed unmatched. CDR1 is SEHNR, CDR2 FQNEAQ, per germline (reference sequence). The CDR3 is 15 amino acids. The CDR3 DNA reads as TGTGCCAGCAGCTCCAGACAGGGGGCGGACACTGAAGCTTTCTTT. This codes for CASSSRQGADTEAFF.

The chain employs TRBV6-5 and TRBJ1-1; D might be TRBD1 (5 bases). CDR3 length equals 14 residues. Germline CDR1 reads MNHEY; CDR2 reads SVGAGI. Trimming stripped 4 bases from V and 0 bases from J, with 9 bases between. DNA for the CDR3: TGTGCCAGCAGTTCTGGGGCGCTGAACACTGAAGCTTTCTTT. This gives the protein CASSSGALNTEAFF.

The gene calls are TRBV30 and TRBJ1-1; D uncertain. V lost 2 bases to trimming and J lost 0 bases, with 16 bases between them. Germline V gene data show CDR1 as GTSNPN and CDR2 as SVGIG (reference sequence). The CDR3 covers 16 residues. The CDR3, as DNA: TGTGCCTGGAGTAGGCAACCTCTAGTCATGAACACTGAAGCTTTCTTT. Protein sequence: CAWSRQPLVMNTEAFF.

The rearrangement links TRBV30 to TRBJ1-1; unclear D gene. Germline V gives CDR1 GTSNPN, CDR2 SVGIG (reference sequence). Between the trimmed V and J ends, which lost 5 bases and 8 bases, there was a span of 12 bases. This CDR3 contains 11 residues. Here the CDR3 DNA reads TGTGCCTGGGGTCGGACTCCAGAAGCTTTCTTT. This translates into CAWGRTPEAFF.

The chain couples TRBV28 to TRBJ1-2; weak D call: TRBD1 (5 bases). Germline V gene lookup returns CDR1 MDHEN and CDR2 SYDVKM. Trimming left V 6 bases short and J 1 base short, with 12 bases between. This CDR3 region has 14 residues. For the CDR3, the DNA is TGTGCCAGCAGCGGCCCGGACAATAACTATGGCTACACCTTC. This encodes CASSGPDNNYGYTF.

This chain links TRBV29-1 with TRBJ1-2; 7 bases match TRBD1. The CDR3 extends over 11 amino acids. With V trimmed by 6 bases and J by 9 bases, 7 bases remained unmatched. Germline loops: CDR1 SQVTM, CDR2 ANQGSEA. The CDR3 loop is CSVGQTGSYTF. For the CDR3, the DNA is TGCAGCGTGGGACAGACTGGAAGCTACACCTTC.

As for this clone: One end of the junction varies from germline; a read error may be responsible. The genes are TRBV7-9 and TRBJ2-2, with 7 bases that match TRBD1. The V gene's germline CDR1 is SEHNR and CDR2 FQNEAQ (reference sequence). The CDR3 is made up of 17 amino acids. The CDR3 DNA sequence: TGTTCCAGCAGCCCCCGGGACAGCGACTCTGCAACCGGGGAGCTGTTTTTT. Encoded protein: CSSSPRDSDSATGELFF.

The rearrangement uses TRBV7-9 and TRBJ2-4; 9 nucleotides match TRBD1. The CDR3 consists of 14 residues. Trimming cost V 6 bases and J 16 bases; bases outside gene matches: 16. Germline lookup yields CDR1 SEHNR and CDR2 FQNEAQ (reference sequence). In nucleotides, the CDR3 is TGTGCCAGCAGTCCACCTACTCCCCCGGGACAGGGTTACTTC. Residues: CASSPPTPPGQGYF.

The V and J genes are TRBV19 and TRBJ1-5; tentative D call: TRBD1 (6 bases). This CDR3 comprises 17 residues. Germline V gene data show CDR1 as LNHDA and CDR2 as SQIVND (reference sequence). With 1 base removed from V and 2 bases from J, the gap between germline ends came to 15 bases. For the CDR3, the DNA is TGTGCCAGTAGTATAGGTGGGACACGGATGGGCAATCAGCCCCAGCATTTT. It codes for CASSIGGTRMGNQPQHF.

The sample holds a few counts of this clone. The CDR3 DNA reads as TGTGCCAGCAGCTTGGAGGGGGCGAGGGGTGAAAAACTGTTTTTT. Encoded protein: CASSLEGARGEKLFF. The genes are TRBV5-5 and TRBJ1-4, with 7 positions matching TRBD1. With V trimmed by 0 bases and J by 7 bases, 6 bases remained unmatched. CDR1 is SGHKS and CDR2 is YYEKEE in the germline V gene (reference sequence). The CDR3 runs 15 residues.

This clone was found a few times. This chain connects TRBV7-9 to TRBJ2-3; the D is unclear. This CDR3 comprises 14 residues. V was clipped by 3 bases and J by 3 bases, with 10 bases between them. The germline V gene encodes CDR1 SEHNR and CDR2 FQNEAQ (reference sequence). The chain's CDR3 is CASSFVMQTDTQYF. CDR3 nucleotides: TGTGCCAGCAGCTTCGTTATGCAGACAGATACGCAGTATTTT.

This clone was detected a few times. The CDR3 DNA reads as TGTGCCACCAGCAGAGAGAGGGCCGGCCGAGTCCAGTACTTC. Translated: CATSRERAGRVQYF. The chain combines TRBV15 with TRBJ2-5, with D perhaps TRBD2 (5 bases). V lost 0 bases and J lost 10, with 15 bases in between. The CDR3 spans 14 residues. CDR1 is LNHNV, CDR2 YYDKDF, per germline (reference sequence).

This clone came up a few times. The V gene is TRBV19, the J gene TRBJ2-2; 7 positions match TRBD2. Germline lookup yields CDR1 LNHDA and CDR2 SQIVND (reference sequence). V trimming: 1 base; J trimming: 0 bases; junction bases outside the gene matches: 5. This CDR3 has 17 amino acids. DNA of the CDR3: TGTGCCAGTAGTATAGCGGGGGGAGTCGCGAACACCGGGGAGCTGTTTTTT. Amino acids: CASSIAGGVANTGELFF. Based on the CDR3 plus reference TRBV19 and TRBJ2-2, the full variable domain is DGGITQSPKYLFRKEGQNVTLSCEQNLNHDAMYWYRQDPGQGLRLIYYSQIVNDFQKGDIAEGYSVSREKKESFPLTVTSAQKNPTAFYLCASSIAGGVANTGELFFGEGSRLTVL.

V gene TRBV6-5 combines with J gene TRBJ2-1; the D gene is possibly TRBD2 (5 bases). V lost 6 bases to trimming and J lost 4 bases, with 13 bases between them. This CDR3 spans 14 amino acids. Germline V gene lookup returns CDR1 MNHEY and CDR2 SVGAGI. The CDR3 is CASRRASPYNEQFF. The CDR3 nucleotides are TGTGCCAGCAGAAGGGCTAGCCCATACAATGAGCAGTTCTTC.

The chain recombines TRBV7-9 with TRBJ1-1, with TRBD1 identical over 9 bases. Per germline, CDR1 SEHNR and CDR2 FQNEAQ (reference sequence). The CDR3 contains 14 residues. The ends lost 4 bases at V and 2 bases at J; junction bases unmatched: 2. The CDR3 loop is CASSSTGGNTEAFF. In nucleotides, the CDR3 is TGTGCCAGCAGCTCGACAGGGGGAAACACTGAAGCTTTCTTT.

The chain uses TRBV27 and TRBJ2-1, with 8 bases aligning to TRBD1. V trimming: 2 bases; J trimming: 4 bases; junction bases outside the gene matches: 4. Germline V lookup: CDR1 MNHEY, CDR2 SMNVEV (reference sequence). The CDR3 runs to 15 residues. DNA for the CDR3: TGTGCCAGCAGTTTAAGAGGGACAGGTTACAATGAGCAGTTCTTC. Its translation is CASSLRGTGYNEQFF.